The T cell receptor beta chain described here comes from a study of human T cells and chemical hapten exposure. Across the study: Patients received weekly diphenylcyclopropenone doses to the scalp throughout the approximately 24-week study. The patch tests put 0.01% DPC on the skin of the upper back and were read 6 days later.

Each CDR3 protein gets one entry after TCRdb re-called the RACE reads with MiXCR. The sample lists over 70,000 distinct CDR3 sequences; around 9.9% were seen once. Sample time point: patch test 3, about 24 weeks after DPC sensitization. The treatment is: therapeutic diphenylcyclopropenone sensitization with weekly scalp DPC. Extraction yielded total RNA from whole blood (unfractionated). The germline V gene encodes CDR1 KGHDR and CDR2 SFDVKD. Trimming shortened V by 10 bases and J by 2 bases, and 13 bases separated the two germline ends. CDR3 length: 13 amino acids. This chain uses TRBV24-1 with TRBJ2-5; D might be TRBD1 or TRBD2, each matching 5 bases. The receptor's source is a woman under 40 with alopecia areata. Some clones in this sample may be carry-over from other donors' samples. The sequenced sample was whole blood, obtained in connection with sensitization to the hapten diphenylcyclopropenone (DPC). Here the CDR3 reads CATGQSGQETQYF. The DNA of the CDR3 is TGTGCCACAGGACAAAGCGGACAAGAGACCCAGTACTTC.